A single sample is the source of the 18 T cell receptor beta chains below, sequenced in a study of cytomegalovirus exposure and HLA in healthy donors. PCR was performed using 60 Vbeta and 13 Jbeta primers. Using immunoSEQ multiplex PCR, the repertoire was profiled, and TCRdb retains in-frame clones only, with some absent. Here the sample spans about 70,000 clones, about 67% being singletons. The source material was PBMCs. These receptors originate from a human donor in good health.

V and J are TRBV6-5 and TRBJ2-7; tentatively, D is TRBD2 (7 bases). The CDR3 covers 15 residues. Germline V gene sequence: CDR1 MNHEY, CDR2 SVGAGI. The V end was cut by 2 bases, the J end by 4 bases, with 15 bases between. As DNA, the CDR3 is TGTGCCAGCAGTTACGGACTAGGGGGGTTTTACGAGCAGTACTTC. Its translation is CASSYGLGGFYEQYF.

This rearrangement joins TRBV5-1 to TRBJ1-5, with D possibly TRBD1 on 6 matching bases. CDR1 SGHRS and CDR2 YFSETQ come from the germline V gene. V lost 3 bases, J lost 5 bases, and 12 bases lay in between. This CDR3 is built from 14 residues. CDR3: CASSSGQQDQPQHF. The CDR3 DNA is TGCGCCAGCAGCTCTGGACAGCAGGATCAGCCCCAGCATTTT.

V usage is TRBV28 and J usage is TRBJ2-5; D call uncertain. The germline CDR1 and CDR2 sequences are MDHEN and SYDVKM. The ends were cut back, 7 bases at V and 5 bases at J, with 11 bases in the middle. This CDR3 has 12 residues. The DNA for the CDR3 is TGTGCCAGCAAGTCCCCTCGGGAGACCCAGTACTTC. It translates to CASKSPRETQYF. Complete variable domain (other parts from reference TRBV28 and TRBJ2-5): DVKVTQSSRYLVKRTGEKVFLECVQDMDHENMFWYRQDPGLGLRLIYFSYDVKMKEKGDIPEGYSVSREKKERFSLILESASTNQTSMYLCASKSPRETQYFGPGTRLLVL.

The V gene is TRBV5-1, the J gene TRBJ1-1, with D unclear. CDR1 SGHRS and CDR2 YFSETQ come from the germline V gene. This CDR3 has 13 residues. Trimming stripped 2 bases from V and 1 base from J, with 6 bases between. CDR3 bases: TGCGCCAGCAGCTTTAGCGGGAACACTGAAGCTTTCTTT. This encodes CASSFSGNTEAFF.

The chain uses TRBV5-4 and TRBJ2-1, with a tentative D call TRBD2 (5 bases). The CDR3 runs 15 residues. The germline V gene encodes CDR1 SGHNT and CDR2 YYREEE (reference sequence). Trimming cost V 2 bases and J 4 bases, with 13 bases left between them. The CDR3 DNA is TGTGCCAGCAGCTTAAAGAGGGAGAGGTACAATGAGCAGTTCTTC. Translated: CASSLKRERYNEQFF.

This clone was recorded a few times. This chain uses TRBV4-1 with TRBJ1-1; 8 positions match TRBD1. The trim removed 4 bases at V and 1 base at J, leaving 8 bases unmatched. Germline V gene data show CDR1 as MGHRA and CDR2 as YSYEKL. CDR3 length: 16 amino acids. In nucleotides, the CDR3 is TGCGCCAGCAGCCCCGGACAGGGACATAAGAACACTGAAGCTTTCTTT. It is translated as CASSPGQGHKNTEAFF.

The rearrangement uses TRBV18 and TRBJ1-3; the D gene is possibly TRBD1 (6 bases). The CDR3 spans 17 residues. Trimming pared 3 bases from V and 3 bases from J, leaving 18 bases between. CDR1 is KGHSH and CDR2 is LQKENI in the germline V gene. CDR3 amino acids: CASSPSMTGKNGNTIYF. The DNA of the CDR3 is TGTGCCAGCTCACCGTCAATGACAGGAAAGAATGGAAACACCATATATTTT.

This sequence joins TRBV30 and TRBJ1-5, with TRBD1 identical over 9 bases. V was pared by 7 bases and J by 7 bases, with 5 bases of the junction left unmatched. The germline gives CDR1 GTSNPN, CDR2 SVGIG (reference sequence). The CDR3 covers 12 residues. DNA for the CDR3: TGTGCCTTTACAGGGGGCGGACAGCCCCAGCATTTT. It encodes CAFTGGGQPQHF.

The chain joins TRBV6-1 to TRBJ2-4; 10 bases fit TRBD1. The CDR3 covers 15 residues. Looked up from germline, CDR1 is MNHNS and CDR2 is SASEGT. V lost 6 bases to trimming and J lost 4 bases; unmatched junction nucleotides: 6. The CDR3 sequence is CASRTGTGAKNIQYF. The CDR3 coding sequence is TGTGCCAGCAGGACCGGGACAGGGGCGAAAAACATTCAGTACTTC.

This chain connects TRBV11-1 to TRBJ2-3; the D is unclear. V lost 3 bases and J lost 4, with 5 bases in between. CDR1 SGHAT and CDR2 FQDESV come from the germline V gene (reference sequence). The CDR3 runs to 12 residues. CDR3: CASSFLSDTQYF. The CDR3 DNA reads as TGTGCCAGCAGCTTCCTGTCAGATACGCAGTATTTT.

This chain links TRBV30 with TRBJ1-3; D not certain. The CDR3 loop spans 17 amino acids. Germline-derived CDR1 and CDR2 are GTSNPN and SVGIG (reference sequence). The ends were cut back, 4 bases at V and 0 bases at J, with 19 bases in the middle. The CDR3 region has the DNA TGTGCCTGGACGCCCTTAAACCGCGGTTTCTCTGGAAACACCATATATTTT. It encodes CAWTPLNRGFSGNTIYF.

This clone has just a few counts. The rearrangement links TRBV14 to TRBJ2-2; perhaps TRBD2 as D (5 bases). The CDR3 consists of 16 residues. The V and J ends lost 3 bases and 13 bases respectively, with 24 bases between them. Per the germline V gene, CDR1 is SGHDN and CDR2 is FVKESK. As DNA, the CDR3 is TGTGCCAGCAGCCACTTCGAGTTAGGCACTAGAAGTGGGCTGTTTTTT. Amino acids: CASSHFELGTRSGLFF.

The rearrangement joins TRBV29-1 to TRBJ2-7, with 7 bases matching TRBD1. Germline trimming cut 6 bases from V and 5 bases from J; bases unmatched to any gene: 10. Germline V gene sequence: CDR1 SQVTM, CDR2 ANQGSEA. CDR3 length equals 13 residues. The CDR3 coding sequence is TGCAGCGTCGTTCAAAAGACAGGGAACGAGCAGTACTTC. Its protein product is CSVVQKTGNEQYF.

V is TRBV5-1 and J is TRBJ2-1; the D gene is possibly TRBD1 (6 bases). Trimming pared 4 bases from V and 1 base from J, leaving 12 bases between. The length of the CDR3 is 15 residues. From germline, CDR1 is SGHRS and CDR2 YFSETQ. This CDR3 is CASSLTDSSYNEQFF. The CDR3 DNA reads TGCGCCAGCAGCCTAACGGACAGTTCCTACAATGAGCAGTTCTTC.

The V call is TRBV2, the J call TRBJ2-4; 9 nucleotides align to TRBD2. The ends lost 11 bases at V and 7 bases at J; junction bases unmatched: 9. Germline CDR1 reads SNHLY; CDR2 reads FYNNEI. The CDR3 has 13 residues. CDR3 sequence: CAGGAGGRNIQYF. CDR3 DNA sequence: TGTGCCGGGGGGGCGGGAGGGCGGAACATTCAGTACTTC. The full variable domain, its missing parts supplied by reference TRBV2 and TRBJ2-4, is EPEVTQTPSHQVTQMGQEVILRCVPISNHLYFYWYRQILGQKVEFLVSFYNNEISEKSEIFDDQFSVERPDGSNFTLKIRSTKLEDSAMYFCAGGAGGRNIQYFGAGTRLSVL.

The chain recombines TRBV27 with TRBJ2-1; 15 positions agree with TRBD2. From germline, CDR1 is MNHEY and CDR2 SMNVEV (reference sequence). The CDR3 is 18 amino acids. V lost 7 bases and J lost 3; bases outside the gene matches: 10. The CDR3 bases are TGTGCCAGCATTGCGGGACTAGCGGGAGGCAGGGGCTACAATGAGCAGTTCTTC. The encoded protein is CASIAGLAGGRGYNEQFF.

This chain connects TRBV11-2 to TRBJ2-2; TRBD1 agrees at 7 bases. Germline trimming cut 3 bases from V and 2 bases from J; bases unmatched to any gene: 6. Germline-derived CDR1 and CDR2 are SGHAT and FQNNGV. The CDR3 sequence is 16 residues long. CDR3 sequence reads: CASSFWTGANTGELFF. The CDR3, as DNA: TGTGCCAGCAGCTTTTGGACAGGTGCAAACACCGGGGAGCTGTTTTTT.

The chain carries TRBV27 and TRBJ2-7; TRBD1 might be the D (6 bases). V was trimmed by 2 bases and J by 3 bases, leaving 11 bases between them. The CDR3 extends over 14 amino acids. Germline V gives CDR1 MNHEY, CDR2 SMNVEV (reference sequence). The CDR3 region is CASSLEQGRYEQYF. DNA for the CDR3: TGTGCCAGCAGTTTAGAACAGGGCCGCTACGAGCAGTACTTC.